The 20 T cell receptor beta chains presented below share a single source sample, sequenced in a study of blood T cell repertoires in COVID-19. Sequencing was performed with immunoSEQ multiplex PCR; in TCRdb, only in-frame clones are kept and a portion is missing. Of fewer than 200,000 clones listed, 83% are singletons. The sample consisted of PBMCs or T cells enriched from blood (not recorded which). All receptors come from a woman aged 45-65 years who had recovered from COVID-19.

This chain links TRBV4-2 with TRBJ2-1; D is unresolved. Trimming shortened V by 6 bases and J by 5 bases, and 5 bases separated the two germline ends. This CDR3 contains 11 residues. The germline V gene encodes CDR1 LGHNA and CDR2 YNFKEQ. The CDR3 DNA is TGTGCCAGCAGTCAGAACAATGAGCAGTTCTTC. The encoded protein is CASSQNNEQFF.

The rearrangement uses TRBV9 and TRBJ1-1, with D unclear. This CDR3 contains 13 residues. The ends were cut back, 3 bases at V and 4 bases at J, with 10 bases in the middle. Germline V gene data show CDR1 as SGDLS and CDR2 as YYNGEE. This CDR3 reads CASSARSSTEAFF. DNA of the CDR3: TGTGCCAGCAGCGCCCGTTCGTCCACTGAAGCTTTCTTT.

This chain connects TRBV11-2 to TRBJ1-1, with 8 positions matching TRBD1. Germline assignment: CDR1 SGHAT and CDR2 FQNNGV. This CDR3 is 16 amino acids long. The V and J ends lost 7 bases and 3 bases, in that order; junction bases with no gene match: 13. The CDR3 spells CASKRTGKAVDTEAFF. In DNA, the CDR3 is TGTGCCAGCAAGAGGACAGGGAAGGCCGTTGACACTGAAGCTTTCTTT.

The chain combines TRBV6-2 or TRBV6-3 with TRBJ2-2; TRBD1 matches at 8 bases. The CDR3 totals 13 residues. The germline CDR1 and CDR2 sequences are MNHEY and SVGEGT. Trimming took 5 bases from V and 7 from J; bases not matched to a gene: 3. This CDR3 reads CASSRQGFGELFF. Here the CDR3 DNA reads TGTGCCAGCAGTCGACAGGGGTTCGGGGAGCTGTTTTTT.

CDR3 nucleotides: TGTGCCAGCTCACAAGACAGGGGTCTCAATCAGCCCCAGCATTTT. Protein product: CASSQDRGLNQPQHF. This chain uses TRBV18 with TRBJ1-5, with 8 bases fitting TRBD1. The V gene's germline CDR1 is KGHSH and CDR2 LQKENI. Germline trimming cut 4 bases from V and 3 bases from J; bases unmatched to any gene: 5. The CDR3 length is 15 residues.

The CDR3 region is CAISESTSGGGLGGQYV. The CDR3 DNA reads TGTGCCATCAGTGAGTCGACCAGCGGGGGAGGCCTCGGAGGGCAGTACGTC. V and J are TRBV10-3 and TRBJ2-7; TRBD2 aligns across 8 bases. The CDR3 consists of 17 residues. The germline gives CDR1 ENHRY, CDR2 SYGVKD. J was trimmed by 9 bases and V by 0 bases; bases with no gene match: 16.

The genes are TRBV19 and TRBJ1-1; D is unresolved. The V end lost 2 bases, the J end lost 0 bases, and 4 bases lay between the germline ends. The CDR3 loop spans 13 amino acids. Germline V CDR1 and CDR2: LNHDA, SQIVND (reference sequence). The CDR3 DNA follows: TGTGCCAGTAGTATACCTATGAACACTGAAGCTTTCTTT. This codes for CASSIPMNTEAFF.

The V gene is TRBV9, the J gene TRBJ1-6, with 7 bases aligning to TRBD1. V was pared by 3 bases and J by 9 bases, with 6 bases of the junction left unmatched. Germline V gene lookup returns CDR1 SGDLS and CDR2 YYNGEE. The CDR3 is made up of 14 amino acids. In DNA, the CDR3 is TGTGCCAGCAGCGCACGACAGGGAGGTTCACCCCTCCACTTT. The encoded protein is CASSARQGGSPLHF. The full variable domain, completed using reference TRBV9 and TRBJ1-6, is DSGVTQTPKHLITATGQRVTLRCSPRSGDLSVYWYQQSLDQGLQFLIQYYNGEERAKGNILERFSAQQFPDLHSELNLSSLELGDSALYFCASSARQGGSPLHFGNGTRLTVT.

This chain uses TRBV25-1 with TRBJ1-1; tentative D call: TRBD1 (5 bases). Trimming took off 6 bases at V and 4 bases at J, with 18 bases between the two ends. The CDR3 length is 15 residues. Germline values: CDR1 MGHDK, CDR2 SYGVNS. The CDR3 is CASSAPDGRGTEAFF. For the CDR3, the DNA is TGTGCCAGCAGCGCACCGGATGGGAGGGGCACTGAAGCTTTCTTT.

The chain combines TRBV4-1 with TRBJ2-5; D might be TRBD1 (5 bases). Germline V CDR1 and CDR2: MGHRA, YSYEKL. The CDR3 is made up of 15 amino acids. V dropped 1 base and J dropped 2 bases, with 11 bases sitting between them. DNA of the CDR3: TGCGCCAGCAGCCAAGCCCCGCGACAGCAAGAGACCCAGTACTTC. Translated, it gives CASSQAPRQQETQYF.

V and J are TRBV5-4 and TRBJ2-3; possible D gene TRBD2, 7 bases. Germline CDR1 and CDR2: SGHNT and YYREEE (reference sequence). Trimming pared 4 bases from V and 4 bases from J, leaving 16 bases between. CDR3 length: 15 amino acids. The CDR3 is CASSVAGAVPDTQYF. CDR3 sequence (DNA): TGTGCCAGCAGCGTCGCGGGGGCTGTTCCAGATACGCAGTATTTT.

The gene calls are TRBV19 and TRBJ1-2; 8 nucleotides align to TRBD1. The J segment lost 9 bases and the V segment lost 6 bases, leaving 15 bases of the junction unmatched. This CDR3 is 15 amino acids long. In germline, CDR1 is LNHDA, CDR2 SQIVND (reference sequence). Here the CDR3 reads CASRLYTSGQGSYTF. CDR3 DNA: TGTGCCAGTAGGCTTTATACTTCTGGACAGGGTAGCTACACCTTC.

V is TRBV15 and J is TRBJ2-2; maybe TRBD2 (6 bases). Between the trimmed V and J ends, which lost 1 base and 0 bases, there was a span of 9 bases. Germline V gene lookup returns CDR1 LNHNV and CDR2 YYDKDF (reference sequence). This CDR3 comprises 16 residues. The CDR3 DNA follows: TGTGCCACCAGCAGAGGAGGCGGGACGAACACCGGGGAGCTGTTTTTT. It yields the protein CATSRGGGTNTGELFF.

The chain carries TRBV7-9 and TRBJ1-3; no clear D gene. CDR3 length: 16 amino acids. The germline gives CDR1 SEHNR, CDR2 FQNEAQ (reference sequence). Trimming cost V 7 bases and J 0 bases, with 16 bases left between them. CDR3 in DNA: TGTGCCAGCAACCGTGCCGGGAGAAGCTCTGGAAACACCATATATTTT. It translates to CASNRAGRSSGNTIYF.

The V call is TRBV7-2, the J call TRBJ1-3; D uncertain. The CDR3 totals 12 residues. Germline CDR1 SGHTA, CDR2 FQGNSA. V was clipped by 5 bases and J by 4 bases, with 6 bases between them. CDR3 bases: TGTGCCAGCAGCCCTACCGGAAACACCATATATTTT. Translating gives CASSPTGNTIYF.

This rearrangement joins TRBV28 to TRBJ1-2; a possible D gene is TRBD1 (5 bases). V lost 3 bases and J lost 2, with 10 bases in between. CDR1 is MDHEN and CDR2 is SYDVKM in the germline V gene. This CDR3 has 14 residues. In DNA, the CDR3 is TGTGCCAGCAGTTTGCCCGACAGCAACTATGGCTACACCTTC. This encodes CASSLPDSNYGYTF.

The chain has TRBV2 and TRBJ1-2; no clear D gene. Per germline, CDR1 SNHLY and CDR2 FYNNEI. The CDR3 runs to 13 residues. Trimming stripped 6 bases from V and 1 base from J, with 9 bases between. The CDR3 spells CASSEQFNYGYTF. The CDR3 coding sequence is TGTGCCAGCAGCGAACAATTTAACTATGGCTACACCTTC.

The chain carries TRBV25-1 and TRBJ2-6; tentative D call: TRBD1 (6 bases). CDR1 is MGHDK, CDR2 SYGVNS, per germline. This CDR3 contains 18 residues. Trimming took off 7 bases at V and 0 bases at J, with 19 bases between the two ends. The CDR3 is CASISIGDRPSGANVLTF. Written as DNA, the CDR3 is TGTGCCAGCATCTCGATTGGAGACAGGCCCTCTGGGGCCAACGTCCTGACTTTC.

The chain joins TRBV7-9 to TRBJ1-5, with 7 bases matching TRBD1. Germline CDR1 reads SEHNR; CDR2 reads FQNEAQ (reference sequence). Unmatched junction bases numbered 12, after V lost 4 bases and J lost 0 bases. The CDR3 is 18 residues long. In DNA form, the CDR3 reads TGTGCCAGCAGCTCGACAGGGTCTGGGGTATATAGCAATCAGCCCCAGCATTTT. It codes for CASSSTGSGVYSNQPQHF.

This clone has just a few counts. The V gene is TRBV19, the J gene TRBJ2-7; 7 nucleotides agree with TRBD1. Per the germline V gene, CDR1 is LNHDA and CDR2 is SQIVND (reference sequence). V dropped 6 bases and J dropped 2; count of bases not matched to a gene: 10. The CDR3 spans 15 residues. CDR3 in amino acids: CASSSGQVPPYEQYV. The CDR3 coding sequence is TGTGCCAGTAGCTCCGGACAGGTCCCCCCCTACGAGCAGTACGTC.